This section outlines one T cell receptor (beta chain) sequence together with its context. Its antigen is as yet unknown. This may be a read error: a much more frequent sequence differs by one nucleotide. TCRdb re-derived calls from the multiplex PCR reads in MiXCR, one entry per CDR3 protein. The sample shows roughly 100,000 distinct CDR3 sequences, about 31% of them seen only once. Germline CDR1 LGHDT, CDR2 YNNKEL (reference sequence). This CDR3 is built from 14 residues. This sample stems from a study of breast tumors, draining lymph nodes, adjacent tissues. The lymph nodes were axillary draining lymph nodes from breast cancer patients. The study's findings and limits: That most tumor T cells come from lymph nodes remained unproven.

The sequenced material came from axillary lymph node tissue. The receptor comes from a female donor with breast cancer. Some clones in this sample may be carry-over from other donors' samples. V is TRBV3-1 and J is TRBJ2-2, with a weak D call TRBD1 (6 bases). CDR3 DNA sequence: TGTGCCGGCAGCCAAGCCAGGGGCACCGGGGAGCTGTTTTTT. This encodes CAGSQARGTGELFF.